This T cell receptor beta chain was sequenced in a study of OX40 agonist ivuxolimab in advanced cancers. About the study: The treatment was a fully human IgG2 OX40 agonist, ivuxolimab. The study enrolled dose-escalation patients with hepatocellular carcinoma, melanoma, renal cell or head and neck cancer. The study's findings and limits: At doses 0.1 to 3.0 mg/kg, CD4+ and CD8+ clones expanded.

The CDR3 runs 12 residues. Trimming cost V 1 base and J 2 bases, with 3 bases left between them. Germline CDR1 is SGHAT and CDR2 is FQDESV (reference sequence). Clones were sequenced by immunoSEQ multiplex PCR, and TCRdb holds only the in-frame ones, with some missing. The sample shows about 46,000 clones, 89% of them seen only once. This clone was seen just once. What it recognizes is unknown. The genes are TRBV11-1 and TRBJ2-7; D not certain. The source material was CD4+ or CD8+ T cells sorted from blood, sampled in a trial of the OX40 agonist ivuxolimab. The TCR comes from an adult with an advanced solid tumor such as melanoma, head and neck, liver or kidney cancer. CDR3 DNA: TGTGCCAGCAGCTTAGGTACCTACGAGCAGTACTTC. Translating it yields CASSLGTYEQYF.